These 3 T cell receptor beta chains were sequenced from one sample in a study of Graves' ophthalmopathy and Graves' hyperthyroidism. RNA transcripts provided the template for amplifying TCR beta CDR3 regions. HTBI primers served in a first-round RT-PCR, which a second-round multiplex PCR followed. Using its own MiXCR run on the multiplex PCR reads, TCRdb lists one record per CDR3 protein. The sample yields over a million distinct CDR3 sequences, less than 45% seen once. Source material: peripheral blood or thyroid tissue (not recorded which). Receptors originate from an adult man with Graves' hyperthyroidism.

This clonotype was seen at least ten times. This chain uses TRBV10-3 with TRBJ1-1; D perhaps matches TRBD1 (5 bases). The CDR3 is made up of 15 amino acids. V gave up 5 bases and J gave up 3 bases, with 16 bases separating them. CDR1 is ENHRY and CDR2 is SYGVKD in the germline V gene. CDR3 coding DNA: TGTGCCATCAGTTCCGACGGGGCGAGGGACACTGAAGCTTTCTTT. Translating it yields CAISSDGARDTEAFF.

The CDR3 DNA reads as TGCGCCAGCAGCCAAGATGCGGCGAAAAAACTGTTTTTT. Translating gives CASSQDAAKKLFF. This rearrangement joins TRBV4-3 to TRBJ1-4; D ambiguous. Trimming left V 0 bases short and J 9 bases short, with 8 bases between. This CDR3 comprises 13 residues. The germline V gene encodes CDR1 LGHNA and CDR2 YSLEER.

At least ten counts were recorded for this clonotype. One end of the junction fails to match germline, which may point to a read error. CDR3 bases: TGTGCCAGCAGCGAAGCCTCCTACGAGCAGTACTTC. As protein: CASSEASYEQYF. The chain couples TRBV10-2 to TRBJ2-7, with D unclear. CDR1 WSHSY and CDR2 SAAADI come from the germline V gene. This CDR3 is built from 12 residues.